This T cell receptor beta chain was sequenced for a study of human T cells and chemical hapten exposure. V lost 5 bases, J lost 0 bases, and 19 bases lay in between. Germline CDR1 SEHNR, CDR2 FQNEAQ (reference sequence). There are 17 residues in the CDR3. Regarding time point: healthy volunteer bleed at 2 weeks. Total RNA was isolated from whole blood that had not been fractionated. This clonotype was observed many times. The library attached unique molecular identifiers to individual cDNA molecules. In the original processing: TCR counts had a median of about 99,000 per sample and spanned roughly 20,000 to 690,600. Via MiXCR, TCRdb re-called the RACE reads, giving one row per CDR3 protein. The V and J calls and clone size are TCRdb's, not the authors'. The repertoire has over 45,000 distinct CDR3 sequences, 3.5% to 4.5% of them found once; the top ten carry about 1.5%.

This rearrangement joins TRBV7-9 to TRBJ1-2; D may be TRBD1 (5 bases). The clonotype was recovered from a female donor in good health. Some clones in this sample may be carry-over from other donors' samples. Specimen: whole blood. The CDR3 loop reads CASSPVLGLTANYGYTF. For the CDR3, the DNA is TGTGCCAGCAGCCCAGTATTGGGACTTACAGCTAACTATGGCTACACCTTC.